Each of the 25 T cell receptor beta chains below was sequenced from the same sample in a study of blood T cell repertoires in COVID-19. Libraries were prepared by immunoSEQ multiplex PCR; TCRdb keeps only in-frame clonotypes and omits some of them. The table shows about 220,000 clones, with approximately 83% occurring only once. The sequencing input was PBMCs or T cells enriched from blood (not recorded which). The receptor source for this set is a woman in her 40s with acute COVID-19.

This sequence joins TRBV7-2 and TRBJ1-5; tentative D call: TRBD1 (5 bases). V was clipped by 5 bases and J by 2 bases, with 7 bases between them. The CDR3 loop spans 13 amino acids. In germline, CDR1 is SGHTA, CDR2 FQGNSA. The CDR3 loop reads CASSLQGNQPQHF. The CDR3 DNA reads TGTGCCAGCAGCCTACAGGGCAATCAGCCCCAGCATTTT.

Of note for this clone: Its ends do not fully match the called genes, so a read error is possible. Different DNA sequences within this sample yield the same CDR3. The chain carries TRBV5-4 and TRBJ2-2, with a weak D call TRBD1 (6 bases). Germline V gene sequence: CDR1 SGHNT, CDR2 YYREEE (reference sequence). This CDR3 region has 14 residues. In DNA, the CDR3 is TGTGCCAGCAGTTTGGACAGAAACACCGGGGAGCTGTTTTTT. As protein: CASSLDRNTGELFF.

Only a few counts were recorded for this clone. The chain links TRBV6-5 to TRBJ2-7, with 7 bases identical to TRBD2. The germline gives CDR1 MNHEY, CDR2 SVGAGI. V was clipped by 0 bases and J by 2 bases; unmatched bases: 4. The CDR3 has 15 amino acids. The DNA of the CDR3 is TGTGCCAGCAGTTACTCGGGCGGGAGAGCCTACGAGCAGTACTTC. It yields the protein CASSYSGGRAYEQYF.

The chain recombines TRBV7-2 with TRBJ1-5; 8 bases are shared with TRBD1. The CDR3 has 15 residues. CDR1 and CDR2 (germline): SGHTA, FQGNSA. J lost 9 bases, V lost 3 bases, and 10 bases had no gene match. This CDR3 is CASSLGYRGGWPQHF. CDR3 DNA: TGTGCCAGCAGCTTGGGCTACAGGGGGGGTTGGCCCCAGCATTTT.

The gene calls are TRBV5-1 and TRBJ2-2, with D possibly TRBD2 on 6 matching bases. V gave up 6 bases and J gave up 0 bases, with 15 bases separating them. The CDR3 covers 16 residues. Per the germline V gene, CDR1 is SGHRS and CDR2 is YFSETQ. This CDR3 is CASTNSGAANTGELFF. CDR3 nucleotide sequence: TGCGCCAGCACCAATAGCGGAGCCGCGAACACCGGGGAGCTGTTTTTT.

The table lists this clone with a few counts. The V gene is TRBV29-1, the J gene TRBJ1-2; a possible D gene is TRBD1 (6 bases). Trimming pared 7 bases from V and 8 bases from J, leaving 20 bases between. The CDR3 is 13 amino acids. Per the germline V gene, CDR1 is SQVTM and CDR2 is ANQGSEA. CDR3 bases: TGCAGCGCCTATGGGGACACTCTGGGCGGCTACACCTTC. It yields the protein CSAYGDTLGGYTF. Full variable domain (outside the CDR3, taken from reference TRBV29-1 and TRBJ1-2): SAVISQKPSRDICQRGTSLTIQCQVDSQVTMMFWYRQQPGQSLTLIATANQGSEATYESGFVIDKFPISRPNLTFSTLTVSNMSPEDSSIYLCSAYGDTLGGYTFGSGTRLTVV.

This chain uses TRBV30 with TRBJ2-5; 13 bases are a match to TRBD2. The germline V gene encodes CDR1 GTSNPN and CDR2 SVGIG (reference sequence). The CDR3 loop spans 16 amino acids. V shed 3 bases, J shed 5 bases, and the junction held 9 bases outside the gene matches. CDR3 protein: CAWSDETSGGIETQYF. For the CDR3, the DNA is TGTGCCTGGAGCGACGAGACTAGCGGGGGGATCGAGACCCAGTACTTC.

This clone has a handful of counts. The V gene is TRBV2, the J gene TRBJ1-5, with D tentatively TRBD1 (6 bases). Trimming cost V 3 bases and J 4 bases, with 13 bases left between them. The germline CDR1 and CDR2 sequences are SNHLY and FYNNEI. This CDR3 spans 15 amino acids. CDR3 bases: TGTGCCAGCAGTGAGGGGGACACGGCGAATCAGCCCCAGCATTTT. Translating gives CASSEGDTANQPQHF.

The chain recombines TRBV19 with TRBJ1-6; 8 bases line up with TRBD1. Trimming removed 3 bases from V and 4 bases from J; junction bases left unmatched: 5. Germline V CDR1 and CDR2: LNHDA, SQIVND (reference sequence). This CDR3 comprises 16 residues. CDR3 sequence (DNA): TGTGCCAGTAGTATGGCTGACAGGGGTTATAATTCACCCCTCCACTTT. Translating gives CASSMADRGYNSPLHF.

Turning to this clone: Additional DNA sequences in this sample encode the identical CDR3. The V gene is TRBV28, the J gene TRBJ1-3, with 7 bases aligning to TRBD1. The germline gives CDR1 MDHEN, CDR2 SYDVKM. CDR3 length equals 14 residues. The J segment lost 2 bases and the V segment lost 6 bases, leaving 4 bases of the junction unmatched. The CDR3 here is CASRLQGTGNTIYF. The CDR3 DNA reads TGTGCCAGCAGATTACAGGGGACTGGAAACACCATATATTTT. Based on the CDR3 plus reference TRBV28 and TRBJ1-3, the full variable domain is DVKVTQSSRYLVKRTGEKVFLECVQDMDHENMFWYRQDPGLGLRLIYFSYDVKMKEKGDIPEGYSVSREKKERFSLILESASTNQTSMYLCASRLQGTGNTIYFGEGSWLTVV.

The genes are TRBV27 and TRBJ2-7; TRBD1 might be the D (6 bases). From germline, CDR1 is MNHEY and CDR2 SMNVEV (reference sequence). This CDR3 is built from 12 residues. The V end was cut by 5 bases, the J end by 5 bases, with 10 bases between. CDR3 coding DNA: TGTGCCAGCAGTGATTACAGGGACGAGCAGTACTTC. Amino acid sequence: CASSDYRDEQYF.

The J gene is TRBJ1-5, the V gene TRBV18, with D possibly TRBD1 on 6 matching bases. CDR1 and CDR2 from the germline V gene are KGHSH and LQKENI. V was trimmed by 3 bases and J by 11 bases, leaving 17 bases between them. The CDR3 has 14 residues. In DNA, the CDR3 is TGTGCCAGCTCACCTAATGACAGGAGCTCGTCCCAGCATTTT. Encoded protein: CASSPNDRSSSQHF.

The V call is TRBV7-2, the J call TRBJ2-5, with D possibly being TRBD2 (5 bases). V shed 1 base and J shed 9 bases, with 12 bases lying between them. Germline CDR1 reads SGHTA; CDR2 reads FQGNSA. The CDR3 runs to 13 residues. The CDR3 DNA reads TGTGCCAGCAGCTTAGGGCTAGCTTCAGCCCAGTACTTC. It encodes CASSLGLASAQYF.

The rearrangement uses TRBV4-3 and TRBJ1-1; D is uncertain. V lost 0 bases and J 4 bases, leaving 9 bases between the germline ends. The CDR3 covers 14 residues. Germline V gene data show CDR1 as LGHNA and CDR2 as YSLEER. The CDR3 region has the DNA TGCGCCAGCAGCCAAGATCGTGGGAGCACTGAAGCTTTCTTT. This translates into CASSQDRGSTEAFF.

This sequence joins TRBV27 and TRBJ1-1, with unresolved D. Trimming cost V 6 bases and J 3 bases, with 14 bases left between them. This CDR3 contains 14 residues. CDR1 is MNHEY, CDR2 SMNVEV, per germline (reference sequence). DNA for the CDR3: TGTGCCAGCAGGCTACGGGATTTGGACACTGAAGCTTTCTTT. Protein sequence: CASRLRDLDTEAFF.

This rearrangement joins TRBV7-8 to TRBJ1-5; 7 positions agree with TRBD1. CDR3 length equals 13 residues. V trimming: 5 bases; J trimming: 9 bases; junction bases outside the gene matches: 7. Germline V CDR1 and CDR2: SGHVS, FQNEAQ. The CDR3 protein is CASSTTRQGPQHF. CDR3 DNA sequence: TGTGCCAGCAGCACTACGAGACAGGGGCCCCAGCATTTT. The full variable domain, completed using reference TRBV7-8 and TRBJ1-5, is GAGVSQSPRYKVAKRGQDVALRCDPISGHVSLFWYQQALGQGPEFLTYFQNEAQLDKSGLPSDRFFAERPEGSVSTLKIQRTQQEDSAVYLCASSTTRQGPQHFGDGTRLSIL.

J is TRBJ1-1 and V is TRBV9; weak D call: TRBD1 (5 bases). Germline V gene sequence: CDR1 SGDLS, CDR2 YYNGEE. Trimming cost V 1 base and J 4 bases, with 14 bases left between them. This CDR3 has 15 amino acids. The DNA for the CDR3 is TGTGCCAGCAGCGTAACCGGGCAGGGCGGCACTGAAGCTTTCTTT. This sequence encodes CASSVTGQGGTEAFF.

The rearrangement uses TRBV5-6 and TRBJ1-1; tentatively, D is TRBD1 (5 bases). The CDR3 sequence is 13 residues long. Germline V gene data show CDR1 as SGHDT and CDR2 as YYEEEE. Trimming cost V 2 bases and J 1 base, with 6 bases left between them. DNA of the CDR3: TGTGCCAGCAGCTTCAGGGAGAACACTGAAGCTTTCTTT. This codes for CASSFRENTEAFF.

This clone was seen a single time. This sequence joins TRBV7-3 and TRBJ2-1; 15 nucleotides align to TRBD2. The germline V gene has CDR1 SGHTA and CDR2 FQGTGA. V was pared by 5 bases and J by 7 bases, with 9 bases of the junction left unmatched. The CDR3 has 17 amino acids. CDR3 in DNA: TGTGCCAGCAGCAATCTTCCCGGACTAGCGGGGGGGAATGAGCAGTTCTTC. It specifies CASSNLPGLAGGNEQFF.

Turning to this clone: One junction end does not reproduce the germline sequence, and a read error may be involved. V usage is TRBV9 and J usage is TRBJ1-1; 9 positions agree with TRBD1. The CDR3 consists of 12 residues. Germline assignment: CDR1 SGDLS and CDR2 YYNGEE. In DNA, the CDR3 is TGTGCCAGCAGCGCCAGCAACAGGGGGCCAAGCTTT. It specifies CASSASNRGPSF.

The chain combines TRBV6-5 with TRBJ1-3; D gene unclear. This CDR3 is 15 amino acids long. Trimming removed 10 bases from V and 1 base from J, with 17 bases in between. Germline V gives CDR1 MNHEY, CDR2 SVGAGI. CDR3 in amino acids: CATPLTTISGNTIYF. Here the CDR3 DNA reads TGTGCCACCCCCTTAACAACGATATCTGGAAACACCATATATTTT.

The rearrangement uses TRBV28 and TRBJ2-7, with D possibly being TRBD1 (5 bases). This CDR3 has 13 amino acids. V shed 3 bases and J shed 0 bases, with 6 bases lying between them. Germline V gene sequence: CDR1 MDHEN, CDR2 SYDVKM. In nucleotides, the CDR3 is TGTGCCAGCAGTTTGGGGCCCTCCTACGAGCAGTACTTC. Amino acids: CASSLGPSYEQYF.

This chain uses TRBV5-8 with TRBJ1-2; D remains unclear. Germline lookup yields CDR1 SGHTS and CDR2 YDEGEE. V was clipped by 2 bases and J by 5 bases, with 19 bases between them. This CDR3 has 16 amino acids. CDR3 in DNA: TGTGCCAGCAGCTTTCGGATGAGAGGGATAGGGTATGGCTACACCTTC. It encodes CASSFRMRGIGYGYTF.

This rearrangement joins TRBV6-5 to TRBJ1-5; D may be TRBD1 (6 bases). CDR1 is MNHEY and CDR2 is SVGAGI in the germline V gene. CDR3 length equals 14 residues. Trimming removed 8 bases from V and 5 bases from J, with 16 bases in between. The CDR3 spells CASGRTDGHQPQHF. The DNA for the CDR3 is TGTGCCAGCGGAAGGACAGACGGGCATCAGCCCCAGCATTTT.

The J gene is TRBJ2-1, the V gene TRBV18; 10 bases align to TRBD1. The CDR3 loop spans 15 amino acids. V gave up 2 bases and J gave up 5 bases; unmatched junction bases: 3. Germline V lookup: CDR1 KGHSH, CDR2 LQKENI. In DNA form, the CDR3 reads TGTGCCAGCTCACCAGACAGGGGGCGCGACAATGAGCAGTTCTTC. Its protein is CASSPDRGRDNEQFF.